This T cell receptor beta chain was profiled in a study of identical twins. Germline values: CDR1 MNHNS, CDR2 SASEGT. Between the trimmed V and J ends, which lost 6 bases and 4 bases, there was a span of 16 bases. The CDR3 runs to 15 residues. TCRdb recomputed calls from the 5' RACE reads with MiXCR, one row per CDR3 protein. The sample yields hundreds of thousands of distinct CDR3 sequences, 15% to 20% seen once. These data were also reused for a study on T cells expressing NK-cell markers. According to that study: An anti-gamma-delta TCR antibody was added in several experiments. It restricted sorting to alpha-beta TCR-expressing T cells.

The sequenced sample was PBMCs. The chain recombines TRBV6-1 with TRBJ1-3; D might be TRBD1 (5 bases). The TCR sequence derives from a young woman in good health. In DNA form, the CDR3 reads TGTGCCAGCAGGGACGGTGACAGTGGCGGAAACACCATATATTTT. This sequence encodes CASRDGDSGGNTIYF.